This is a list of T cell receptor beta chains from one sample in a study of identifying expanded T cells in peripheral blood. Libraries were prepared by immunoSEQ multiplex PCR; TCRdb keeps only in-frame clonotypes and omits some of them. The sample includes under 100,000 clones, 80% to 90% of them seen just once. The sequenced material came from blood. The receptors here all came from a person between 18 and 69 years old in good health. CDR3s include the opening cysteine and the closing phenylalanine or tryptophan. The order of the fields is D gene, V gene, clone size, J gene, CDR3 protein, CDR3 DNA. A D gene is named only where the DNA matches it firmly. Where a row states a size, it is once, few, many or the class of an expanded clone; other rows omit it.

-,TRBV4-1,-,TRBJ2-5,CASSQGWAGSQETQYF,TGCGCCAGCAGCCAAGGCTGGGCGGGTTCCCAAGAGACCCAGTACTTC
TRBD1,TRBV9,once,TRBJ1-4,CASSLETGLGEKLFF,TGTGCCAGCAGCCTAGAGACAGGGCTGGGGGAAAAACTGTTTTTT
-,TRBV7-8,-,TRBJ1-4,CASSSLWQATNEKLFF,TGTGCCAGCAGCTCACTGTGGCAGGCAACTAATGAAAAACTGTTTTTT
-,TRBV2,-,TRBJ1-5,CASSELPEAPQHF,TGTGCCAGCAGTGAACTTCCCGAGGCGCCCCAGCATTTT
-,TRBV14,once,TRBJ1-1,CASSQVGARNTEAFF,TGTGCCAGCAGCCAAGTGGGGGCAAGAAACACTGAAGCTTTCTTT
-,TRBV11-2,-,TRBJ2-3,CASSQRASGTDTQYF,TGCGCCAGCAGCCAAAGGGCTAGCGGCACAGATACGCAGTATTTT
-,TRBV12-5,-,TRBJ1-5,CASVSSHYSNQPQHF,TGTGCTAGTGTGTCCAGCCATTATAGCAATCAGCCCCAGCATTTT
-,TRBV10-3,once,TRBJ1-1,CATHQGNTEAFF,TGTGCCACCCACCAAGGGAACACTGAAGCTTTCTTT
TRBD2,TRBV11-3,-,TRBJ2-1,CASSFGWGLADNEQFF,TGTGCCAGCAGCTTCGGATGGGGACTAGCGGACAATGAGCAGTTCTTC
-,TRBV18,-,TRBJ2-3,CASSPLDGYDTDTQYF,TGTGCCAGCTCACCACTCGACGGGTACGACACAGATACGCAGTATTTT
-,TRBV2,-,TRBJ1-1,CASSAGFAFVSEAFF,TGTGCCAGCAGTGCTGGGTTTGCATTCGTATCTGAAGCTTTCTTT
-,TRBV4-3,-,TRBJ1-2,CASSQNMGMMGYTF,TGCGCCAGCAGCCAAAACATGGGAATGATGGGCTACACCTTC
TRBD1,TRBV7-8,-,TRBJ2-1,CASSFTRPDRDEQFF,TGTGCCAGCAGCTTCACCCGCCCAGACAGGGATGAGCAGTTCTTC
-,TRBV19,-,TRBJ1-2,CASRRGIGPEYGYTF,TGTGCCAGTAGAAGGGGAATCGGCCCCGAATATGGCTACACCTTC
TRBD1,TRBV30,-,TRBJ1-1,CAWSKDRGTEAFF,TGTGCCTGGAGCAAAGACAGGGGCACTGAAGCTTTCTTT
TRBD1,TRBV5-1,-,TRBJ2-2,CASSLDRGHNGELFF,TGCGCCAGCAGCTTGGACAGGGGGCATAACGGGGAGCTGTTTTTT
-,TRBV13,-,TRBJ2-7,CASSLLGQGRSYEQYF,TGTGCCAGCAGCCTCCTTGGGCAGGGCAGGTCCTACGAGCAGTACTTC
TRBD1,TRBV5-8,-,TRBJ1-5,CASRSGGQPQHF,TGTGCCAGCAGATCAGGGGGGCAGCCCCAGCATTTT
-,TRBV18,-,TRBJ2-7,CASSLTSGTPSEQYF,TGTGCCAGCTCGCTAACCTCCGGGACACCCTCCGAGCAGTACTTC
-,TRBV4-3,-,TRBJ1-2,CASSPGGTNYGYTF,TGCGCCAGCAGCCCAGGCGGGACGAACTATGGCTACACCTTC
-,TRBV6-5,-,TRBJ2-3,CASSYRGLRTQYF,TGTGCCAGCAGTTATCGCGGCCTCAGGACGCAGTATTTT
-,TRBV6-1,-,TRBJ1-1,CASSRITGTEAFF,TGTGCCAGCAGCCGAATAACCGGGACAGAAGCTTTCTTT
TRBD2,TRBV7-8,-,TRBJ2-1,CASSLEAGINEQFF,TGTGCCAGCAGCTTAGAAGCGGGGATTAATGAGCAGTTCTTC
-,TRBV5-5,-,TRBJ2-6,CASSLPGLSGANVLTF,TGTGCCAGCAGCTTGCCAGGACTCTCTGGGGCCAACGTCCTGACTTTC
-,TRBV9,-,TRBJ2-5,CASSAALGEETQYF,TGTGCCAGCAGCGCAGCTCTCGGGGAAGAGACCCAGTACTTC
TRBD2,TRBV11-2,-,TRBJ2-7,CASSLAWVPGGIYEQYF,TGTGCCAGCAGCTTAGCTTGGGTCCCGGGGGGGATCTACGAGCAGTACTTC
-,TRBV25-1,-,TRBJ1-1,CASSESTMNTEAFF,TGTGCCAGCAGTGAATCGACTATGAACACTGAAGCTTTCTTT
-,TRBV18,-,TRBJ1-6,CASSPDVILHF,TGTGCCAGCTCACCAGATGTAATCCTCCACTTT
-,TRBV6-1,-,TRBJ2-2,CASSGPLVNTGELFF,TGTGCCAGCAGTGGCCCCTTGGTGAACACCGGGGAGCTGTTTTTT
-,TRBV9,once,TRBJ1-5,CASSVSGGNQPQHF,TGTGCCAGCAGCGTATCGGGTGGCAATCAGCCCCAGCATTTT
-,TRBV11-3,-,TRBJ2-1,CASSPSGGNNEQFF,TGTGCCAGCAGCCCCTCGGGGGGCAACAATGAGCAGTTCTTC
-,TRBV18,-,TRBJ1-5,CASSPGTYQPQHF,TGTGCCAGCTCACCCGGGACGTATCAGCCCCAGCATTTT
TRBD1,TRBV7-2,-,TRBJ2-1,CASSFTGVEQFF,TGTGCCAGCAGTTTTACAGGGGTTGAGCAGTTCTTC
-,TRBV4-3,-,TRBJ1-1,CASSHIASREAFF,TGCGCCAGCAGCCACATCGCGTCTCGTGAAGCTTTCTTT
-,TRBV6-5,-,TRBJ2-7,CASSWGRGGGREQYF,TGTGCCAGCAGTTGGGGTAGGGGAGGGGGAAGGGAGCAGTACTTC
TRBD1,TRBV7-8,-,TRBJ1-4,CASSLVGTATLGEKLFF,TGTGCCAGCAGCTTAGTCGGGACAGCTACATTAGGAGAAAAACTGTTTTTT
-,TRBV2,-,TRBJ1-1,CASSELLNTEAFF,TGTGCCAGCAGTGAACTGCTAAACACTGAAGCTTTCTTT